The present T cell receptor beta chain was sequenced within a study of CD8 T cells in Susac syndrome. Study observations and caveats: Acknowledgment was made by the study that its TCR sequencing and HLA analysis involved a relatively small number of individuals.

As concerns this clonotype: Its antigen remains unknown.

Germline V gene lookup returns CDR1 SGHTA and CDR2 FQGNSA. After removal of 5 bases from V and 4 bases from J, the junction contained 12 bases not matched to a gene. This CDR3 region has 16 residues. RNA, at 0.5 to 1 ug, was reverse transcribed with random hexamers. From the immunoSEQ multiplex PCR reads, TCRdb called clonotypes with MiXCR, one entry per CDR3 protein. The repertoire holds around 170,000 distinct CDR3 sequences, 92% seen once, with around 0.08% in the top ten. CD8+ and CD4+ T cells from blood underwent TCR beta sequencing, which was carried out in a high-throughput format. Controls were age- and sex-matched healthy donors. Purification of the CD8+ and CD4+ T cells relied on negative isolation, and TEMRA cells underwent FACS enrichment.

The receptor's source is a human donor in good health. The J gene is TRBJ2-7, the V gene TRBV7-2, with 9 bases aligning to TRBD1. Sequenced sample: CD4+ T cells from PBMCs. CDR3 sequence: CASSPGPGQGSYEQYF. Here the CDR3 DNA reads TGTGCCAGCAGCCCCGGGCCGGGACAGGGCTCATACGAGCAGTACTTC.